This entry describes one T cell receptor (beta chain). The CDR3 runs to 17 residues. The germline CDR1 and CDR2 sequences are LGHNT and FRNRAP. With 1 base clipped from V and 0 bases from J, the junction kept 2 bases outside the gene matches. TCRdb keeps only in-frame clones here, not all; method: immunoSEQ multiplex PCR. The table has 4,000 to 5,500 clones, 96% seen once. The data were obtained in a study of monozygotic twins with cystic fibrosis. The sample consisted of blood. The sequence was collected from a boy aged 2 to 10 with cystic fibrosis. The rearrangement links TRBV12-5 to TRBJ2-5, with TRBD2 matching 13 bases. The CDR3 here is CASGLGLAGGHQETQYF. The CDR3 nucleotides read TGTGCTAGTGGTTTGGGACTAGCGGGGGGTCACCAAGAGACCCAGTACTTC.